What follows are 26 T cell receptor beta chains derived from one specimen sequenced in a study of PD-1 blockade in mismatch repair-deficient tumors. The assay was immunoSEQ multiplex PCR, and TCRdb's table has in-frame clones only and misses some. The table shows about 49,000 clones, with around 77% occurring only once. The sequencing used PBMCs, collected before pembrolizumab treatment. These receptors were taken from an adult with mismatch repair-deficient cancer.

V is TRBV5-6 and J is TRBJ1-2; maybe TRBD1 (6 bases). The V and J ends lost 4 bases and 6 bases respectively, with 13 bases between them. CDR3 size: 13 residues. Germline CDR1 is SGHDT and CDR2 is YYEEEE. CDR3 region: CASSPDSRNGYTF. In nucleotides, the CDR3 is TGTGCCAGCAGCCCGGACAGTAGAAATGGCTACACCTTC.

This CDR3 reads CASSSRISGSGNTIYF. The DNA of the CDR3 is TGTGCCAGCAGCTCGCGTATCTCGGGCTCTGGAAACACCATATATTTT. This chain uses TRBV11-3 with TRBJ1-3; no reliable D call. Germline V CDR1 and CDR2: SGHNT, YENEEA. CDR3 length: 16 amino acids. V was trimmed by 4 bases and J by 0 bases, leaving 13 bases between them.

The V call is TRBV4-2, the J call TRBJ2-6; no clear D. CDR1 is LGHNA, CDR2 YNFKEQ, per germline. Trimming pared 2 bases from V and 3 bases from J, leaving 14 bases between. The CDR3 runs to 17 residues. The CDR3 region is CASSQTPSVLGANVLTF. DNA for the CDR3: TGTGCCAGCAGCCAAACCCCTTCGGTTCTTGGGGCCAACGTCCTGACTTTC.

Comment on this clone: Different DNA sequences within this sample yield the same CDR3. This rearrangement joins TRBV30 to TRBJ2-7; D perhaps matches TRBD2 (6 bases). CDR1 and CDR2 from the germline V gene are GTSNPN and SVGIG (reference sequence). Trimming removed 0 bases from V and 6 bases from J, with 15 bases in between. The CDR3 is 14 residues long. CDR3 bases: TGTGCCTGGAGTGTATCTGGGGGGACCGGCGAGCAGTACTTC. Its protein product is CAWSVSGGTGEQYF.

This clone qualifies as medium-sized (0.01 to 0.1%). V and J are TRBV18 and TRBJ2-2, with TRBD1 identical over 7 bases. J lost 5 bases, V lost 3 bases, and 9 bases had no gene match. The V gene's germline CDR1 is KGHSH and CDR2 LQKENI. The CDR3 has 16 residues. CDR3 sequence (DNA): TGTGCCAGCTCACCTCCCCAGGGGGTGAGAACCGGGGAGCTGTTTTTT. Translation gives CASSPPQGVRTGELFF. Full variable domain (outside the CDR3, taken from reference TRBV18 and TRBJ2-2): NAGVMQNPRHLVRRRGQEARLRCSPMKGHSHVYWYRQLPEEGLKFMVYLQKENIIDESGMPKERFSAEFPKEGPSILRIQQVVRGDSAAYFCASSPPQGVRTGELFFGEGSRLTVL.

J is TRBJ2-1 and V is TRBV4-2; TRBD2 might be the D (7 bases). Germline CDR1 reads LGHNA; CDR2 reads YNFKEQ. V lost 4 bases and J lost 8, with 9 bases in between. The CDR3 is made up of 12 amino acids. The CDR3 DNA reads as TGTGCCAGCAGCCCCGGGGGGCATGAGCAGTTCTTC. Its translation is CASSPGGHEQFF.

The V and J genes are TRBV7-9 and TRBJ2-5; D may be TRBD2 (6 bases). Germline V gives CDR1 SEHNR, CDR2 FQNEAQ (reference sequence). Trimming pared 6 bases from V and 4 bases from J, leaving 15 bases between. The CDR3 has 14 amino acids. CDR3 DNA: TGTGCCAGCAGTGCCGGCGGGGAATCAGAGACCCAGTACTTC. Its translation: CASSAGGESETQYF.

The gene calls are TRBV6-1 and TRBJ2-5; unclear D gene. The end of the DNA fits TRBJ2-7 better, so the J call may be wrong. This CDR3 comprises 14 residues. CDR1 MNHNS and CDR2 SASEGT come from the germline V gene. The CDR3 protein is CASSEEARSYEQYF. CDR3 DNA: TGTGCCAGCAGTGAAGAGGCCAGATCCTACGAGCAGTACTTC.

The rearrangement uses TRBV5-1 and TRBJ2-3; TRBD1 aligns across 8 bases. V trimming: 0 bases; J trimming: 0 bases; junction bases outside the gene matches: 6. From germline, CDR1 is SGHRS and CDR2 YFSETQ. The CDR3 is made up of 17 amino acids. In DNA, the CDR3 is TGCGCCAGCAGCTTGGGAAATGGACAGGGTAGCACAGATACGCAGTATTTT. It encodes CASSLGNGQGSTDTQYF.

The table lists this clone with a few counts. V gene TRBV18 combines with J gene TRBJ2-7; D call uncertain. Germline V gene sequence: CDR1 KGHSH, CDR2 LQKENI. The CDR3 loop spans 14 amino acids. Between the trimmed V and J ends, which lost 6 bases and 3 bases, there was a span of 15 bases. The CDR3 loop reads CASSTFGVGYEQYF. In DNA, the CDR3 is TGTGCCAGCTCGACCTTTGGGGTCGGCTACGAGCAGTACTTC.

The chain couples TRBV14 to TRBJ2-7, with D perhaps matching TRBD1 (6 bases). This CDR3 comprises 14 residues. The germline gives CDR1 SGHDN, CDR2 FVKESK. V lost 5 bases and J lost 3, with 14 bases in between. The CDR3, as DNA: TGTGCCAGCAGCATACAGGGATTGGGCTACGAGCAGTACTTC. This codes for CASSIQGLGYEQYF.

In its sample, this clone was seen a few times. The chain employs TRBV10-3 and TRBJ2-7; D is uncertain. Germline CDR1 reads ENHRY; CDR2 reads SYGVKD. Trimming cost V 7 bases and J 1 base, with 8 bases left between them. The length of the CDR3 is 12 residues. The CDR3 DNA sequence: TGTGCCATCAAGGCTGGTTCCTACGAGCAGTACTTC. This sequence encodes CAIKAGSYEQYF.

The J gene is TRBJ2-3, the V gene TRBV6-4; 10 positions agree with TRBD2. The CDR3 length is 15 residues. The J segment lost 3 bases and the V segment lost 3 bases, leaving 3 bases of the junction unmatched. From germline, CDR1 is MRHNA and CDR2 SNTAGT. The CDR3, as DNA: TGTGCCAGCAGTGAGGGGACTAGCGAAACAGATACGCAGTATTTT. Its protein product is CASSEGTSETDTQYF.

The chain employs TRBV5-1 and TRBJ2-3; 9 bases align to TRBD1. Looked up from germline, CDR1 is SGHRS and CDR2 is YFSETQ. The CDR3 totals 15 residues. The V and J ends lost 5 bases and 4 bases, in that order; junction bases with no gene match: 8. The CDR3 DNA follows: TGCGCCAGCAGGCATGGACAGGGGACCCCAGATACGCAGTATTTT. As protein: CASRHGQGTPDTQYF. Drawing the rest from reference TRBV5-1 and TRBJ2-3, the complete variable domain is KAGVTQTPRYLIKTRGQQVTLSCSPISGHRSVSWYQQTPGQGLQFLFEYFSETQRNKGNFPGRFSGRQFSNSRSEMNVSTLELGDSALYLCASRHGQGTPDTQYFGPGTRLTVL.

The CDR3 protein is CASSFKKFDPEGTDNQPQHF. CDR3 nucleotide sequence: TGTGCCAGCAGCTTTAAGAAGTTTGACCCGGAGGGGACAGACAATCAGCCCCAGCATTTT. This chain joins TRBV7-8 and TRBJ1-5, with 7 positions matching TRBD1. J gave up 3 bases and V 3 bases, and 20 bases lay outside the gene matches. The CDR3 length is 20 residues. Germline V lookup: CDR1 SGHVS, CDR2 FQNEAQ.

This chain joins TRBV6-6 and TRBJ1-2; D remains ambiguous. Germline CDR1 is MNHNY and CDR2 is SVGAGI (reference sequence). V lost 10 bases and J 4 bases, leaving 13 bases between the germline ends. This CDR3 region has 12 residues. CDR3 nucleotides: TGTGCCACCGAGGTTTCTGGCTATGGCTACACCTTC. Translating gives CATEVSGYGYTF.

The chain joins TRBV29-1 to TRBJ2-6; D remains unclear. The CDR3 extends over 13 amino acids. V lost 5 bases and J lost 1, with 6 bases in between. Germline V gene lookup returns CDR1 SQVTM and CDR2 ANQGSEA. CDR3 sequence (DNA): TGCAGCGTTACAGAATCTGGGGCCAACGTCCTGACTTTC. Its protein product is CSVTESGANVLTF.

The V gene is TRBV19, the J gene TRBJ1-1; D unresolved. CDR3 length: 13 amino acids. The V gene lost 7 bases and the J gene lost 0 bases, with 9 bases spanning the gap. Germline V gene sequence: CDR1 LNHDA, CDR2 SQIVND (reference sequence). The CDR3 DNA is TGTGCCAGTACCTCGACCCTGAACACTGAAGCTTTCTTT. This gives the protein CASTSTLNTEAFF.

The chain carries TRBV28 and TRBJ1-2, with D uncertain. The V end lost 3 bases, the J end lost 4 bases, and 9 bases lay between the germline ends. CDR1 is MDHEN and CDR2 is SYDVKM in the germline V gene. The CDR3 is made up of 13 amino acids. This chain's CDR3 is CASSFLQGYGYTF. The CDR3 DNA is TGTGCCAGCAGTTTCCTCCAAGGCTATGGCTACACCTTC.

The sample holds many counts of this clone. The J gene is TRBJ1-3, the V gene TRBV7-6; the D is unclear. The V gene's germline CDR1 is SGHVS and CDR2 FNYEAQ. The CDR3 totals 16 residues. V was clipped by 5 bases and J by 4 bases, with 18 bases between them. The CDR3 nucleotides are TGTGCCAGCAGCGACTTATACACGGGATCCGGAAACACCATATATTTT. It encodes CASSDLYTGSGNTIYF.

The chain combines TRBV29-1 with TRBJ2-7; 8 positions match TRBD2. The germline V gene encodes CDR1 SQVTM and CDR2 ANQGSEA. The CDR3 is 13 amino acids. CDR3 nucleotide sequence: TGCAGGGGGCGGGAGGATAGTTCCTACGAGCAGTACTTC. Residues: CRGREDSSYEQYF.

V usage is TRBV13 and J usage is TRBJ1-1; no firm D call. Trimming took 1 base from V and 1 from J, leaving 7 bases between them. Per germline, CDR1 PRHDT and CDR2 FYEKMQ (reference sequence). This CDR3 comprises 14 residues. CDR3 DNA: TGTGCCAGCAGCTTAGAATCGGGGAACACTGAAGCTTTCTTT. It codes for CASSLESGNTEAFF. The full variable domain, in which reference TRBV13 and TRBJ1-1 provide the parts outside the CDR3, is AAGVIQSPRHLIKEKRETATLKCYPIPRHDTVYWYQQGPGQDPQFLISFYEKMQSDKGSIPDRFSAQQFSDYHSELNMSSLELGDSALYFCASSLESGNTEAFFGQGTRLTVV.

In its sample, this clone was seen a few times. The CDR3 DNA reads TGTGCCAGCAGTTTCAACAGAGCCTACGAGCAGTACTTC. Its translation is CASSFNRAYEQYF. This chain connects TRBV27 to TRBJ2-7; D gene unclear. Germline CDR1 and CDR2: MNHEY and SMNVEV (reference sequence). The CDR3 loop spans 13 amino acids. V was clipped by 3 bases and J by 2 bases, with 8 bases between them.

The chain employs TRBV6-1 and TRBJ1-1, with D perhaps matching TRBD1 (5 bases). The length of the CDR3 is 15 residues. CDR1 and CDR2 (germline): MNHNS, SASEGT. V gave up 2 bases and J gave up 6 bases, with 16 bases separating them. The CDR3 loop reads CASSERGTGRAEAFF. The CDR3 DNA reads as TGTGCCAGCAGTGAAAGGGGTACGGGGCGCGCTGAAGCTTTCTTT.

This clone was detected a few times. V usage is TRBV18 and J usage is TRBJ2-2; 7 bases match TRBD1. CDR3 length: 13 residues. Germline CDR1 and CDR2: KGHSH and LQKENI. V lost 6 bases, J lost 6 bases, and 4 bases stayed unmatched. The chain's CDR3 is CASSYRGPGELFF. DNA for the CDR3: TGTGCCAGCTCTTACAGGGGTCCCGGGGAGCTGTTTTTT.

The chain is built from TRBV11-3 and TRBJ2-7; possibly TRBD1 or TRBD2 for D (6 bases each). This CDR3 is built from 13 residues. Trimming pared 4 bases from V and 2 bases from J, leaving 9 bases between. Germline V CDR1 and CDR2: SGHNT, YENEEA. CDR3 sequence: CASSSRGPYEQYF. The CDR3 DNA sequence: TGTGCCAGCAGCTCCCGGGGGCCCTACGAGCAGTACTTC.